This T cell receptor (beta chain) came from a study of beta chain features in type 1 diabetes. CDR3 size: 17 residues. The ends were cut back, 4 bases at V and 1 base at J, with 17 bases in the middle. Germline V CDR1 and CDR2: MGHDK, SYGVNS. Expressed TCRB transcripts got sequenced, as all isolated RNA was reverse transcribed. Method: immunoSEQ multiplex PCR; TCRdb's copy keeps in-frame clones and lacks some. This table has around 280,000 clones, about 8% appearing once. The J gene is TRBJ1-3, the V gene TRBV25-1; perhaps TRBD1 as D (5 bases). The source of this sequence is a young woman in good health. Sequencing was performed on central memory CD4+ T cells from blood. For the CDR3, the DNA is TGTGCCAGCAGTGGCACAGGATACGGTCGGTCTGGAAACACCATATATTTT. Its protein product is CASSGTGYGRSGNTIYF.